These T cell receptor beta chains were read from a single sample in a study of PD-L1 blockade in urothelial cancer. The assay was immunoSEQ multiplex PCR, and TCRdb's table has in-frame clones only and misses some. Counted here are several hundred clones, about a third occurring once; the ten biggest clones make up around 11%. The sequencing here drew on tumor tissue, taken before atezolizumab (anti-PD-L1) treatment. The receptors were sampled from a man aged 45 to 65 with urothelial cancer. The CDR3 runs from the conserved cysteine through the conserved F or W. A D gene is named only where the DNA matches it firmly. The listing skips clone size in some rows; elsewhere it reads once, few, many or a size class.

v_gene,j_gene,d_gene,abundance,CDR3aa,CDR3nt
TRBV19,TRBJ2-7,-,-,CASSILAGVGEQYF,TGTGCCAGTAGTATATTGGCAGGGGTCGGCGAGCAGTACTTC
TRBV19,TRBJ2-1,-,-,CASSIEVRPSSYNEQFF,TGTGCCAGTAGTATTGAGGTGCGACCAAGCTCCTACAATGAGCAGTTCTTC
TRBV6-1,TRBJ1-2,TRBD1,-,CASSEGQGGYGYTF,TGTGCCAGCAGTGAAGGACAGGGAGGCTATGGCTACACCTTC
TRBV7-6,TRBJ1-6,TRBD1,medium-sized,CASSLGTGRSPLHF,TGTGCCAGCAGCCTGGGGACAGGACGATCACCCCTCCACTTT
TRBV18,TRBJ2-2,TRBD1,few,CASSLLRPGQGTGELFF,TGTGCCAGCTCACTCCTACGCCCGGGACAGGGGACCGGGGAGCTGTTTTTT
TRBV18,TRBJ2-7,-,few,CASSPPGTPYEQYF,TGTGCCAGCTCACCACCGGGGACACCTTACGAGCAGTACTTC
TRBV5-1,TRBJ2-5,TRBD2,few,CASSILAGGRETQYF,TGCGCCAGCAGCATCCTAGCGGGAGGGCGTGAGACCCAGTACTTC
TRBV18,TRBJ2-5,-,-,CASSPPSVGRETQYF,TGTGCCAGCTCACCTCCATCTGTGGGGAGGGAGACCCAGTACTTC
TRBV11-3,TRBJ2-7,-,-,CASSLRGGTSSYEQYF,TGTGCCAGCAGCTTAAGAGGAGGGACGAGTTCCTACGAGCAGTACTTC
TRBV18,TRBJ1-2,-,-,CASSERGGDYGYTF,TGTGCCAGCTCAGAGAGAGGGGGTGACTATGGCTACACCTTC
TRBV10-2,TRBJ1-4,-,-,CASSETSNEKLFF,TGCGCCAGCAGTGAAACCAGTAATGAAAAACTGTTTTTT
TRBV11-3,TRBJ2-1,TRBD2,few,CASSKSGTKYNEQFF,TGTGCCAGCAGCAAATCCGGGACTAAATACAATGAGCAGTTCTTC
TRBV6-7,TRBJ1-4,-,-,CASSFSDENGFF,TGTGCCAGCAGTTTCTCGGATGAGAACGGGTTTTTT
TRBV6-8,TRBJ2-7,-,-,CAIRNTIGEQYF,TGTGCCATTCGCAACACAATCGGCGAGCAGTACTTC
TRBV19,TRBJ2-1,TRBD2,-,CASSIKSTSGRLGEQFF,TGTGCCAGTAGTATAAAAAGCACTAGCGGGAGATTAGGTGAGCAGTTCTTC
TRBV25-1,TRBJ1-2,-,-,CASSEMEGRGRHGYTF,TGTGCCAGCAGTGAAATGGAAGGCAGGGGTAGACATGGCTACACCTTC
TRBV19,TRBJ2-1,-,few,CASSRGRSSGEEQFF,TGTGCCAGTAGTAGGGGACGCTCCTCAGGGGAAGAGCAGTTCTTC
TRBV6-8,TRBJ1-2,TRBD1,large,CASSVGTDNGYTF,TGTGCCAGCAGTGTCGGGACAGATAATGGCTACACCTTC
TRBV19,TRBJ2-2,-,-,CASSIRLNTGELFF,TGTGCCAGTAGTATCAGACTGAACACCGGGGAGCTGTTTTTT
TRBV9,TRBJ1-1,-,medium-sized,CASRIGGNTEAFF,TGTGCCAGCAGAATAGGGGGAAACACTGAAGCTTTCTTT
TRBV19,TRBJ1-5,-,-,CASAMAGNQPQHF,TGTGCCAGTGCCATGGCTGGCAATCAGCCCCAGCATTTT
TRBV11-3,TRBJ2-2,-,-,CASSLDGAGAYTGELFF,TGTGCCAGCAGCTTAGATGGGGCAGGGGCCTACACCGGGGAGCTGTTTTTT
TRBV6-8,TRBJ1-4,-,large,CASIPRDRGSDEKLFF,TGTGCCAGCATCCCCCGGGACCGCGGGTCGGATGAAAAACTGTTTTTT
TRBV11-3,TRBJ2-3,TRBD2,-,CASSLGLAGVDTQYF,TGTGCCAGCAGCTTAGGGCTAGCGGGGGTAGATACGCAGTATTTT
TRBV4-1,TRBJ1-1,-,few,CASSQVRGTEAFF,TGCGCCAGCAGCCAAGTCAGGGGCACTGAAGCTTTCTTT
TRBV11-3,TRBJ1-1,TRBD1,few,CASSWIQGQGNTEAFF,TGTGCCAGCAGCTGGATACAGGGGCAGGGGAACACTGAAGCTTTCTTT
TRBV19,TRBJ1-5,-,few,CASSIGGRGFQPQHF,TGTGCCAGTAGTATCGGAGGCAGGGGTTTTCAGCCCCAGCATTTT
TRBV6-8,TRBJ1-4,TRBD1,few,CASSFTTGPNEKLFF,TGTGCCAGCAGTTTCACGACAGGGCCAAATGAAAAACTGTTTTTT
TRBV11-3,TRBJ2-2,-,large,CASSSALPRATGELFF,TGTGCCAGCAGCTCGGCACTCCCCCGGGCCACCGGGGAGCTGTTTTTT
TRBV11-3,TRBJ1-1,-,large,CASSRDSRNTEAFF,TGTGCCAGCAGTCGGGATAGTAGGAACACTGAAGCTTTCTTT
TRBV19,TRBJ1-5,-,-,CASRPGYDNQPQHF,TGTGCCAGCAGACCAGGGTACGACAATCAGCCCCAGCATTTT
TRBV28,TRBJ1-4,TRBD1,few,CASRRQGTYEKLFF,TGTGCCAGCAGGCGACAGGGGACTTATGAAAAACTGTTTTTT
TRBV11-3,TRBJ1-6,-,medium-sized,CASSLSLSSYNSPLHF,TGTGCCAGCAGCTTAAGTCTCAGCTCCTATAATTCACCCCTCCACTTT
TRBV6-8,TRBJ1-1,TRBD1,-,CASSKTGADTEAFF,TGTGCCAGCAGTAAGACAGGGGCGGACACTGAAGCTTTCTTT
TRBV28,TRBJ1-2,-,-,CASSRQGYGYTF,TGTGCCAGCAGCCGCCAGGGCTATGGCTACACCTTC
TRBV6-8,TRBJ1-5,TRBD1,few,CASRGDRDSQPQHF,TGTGCCAGCAGAGGGGACAGGGACAGCCAGCCCCAGCATTTT
TRBV29-1,TRBJ1-5,TRBD1,-,CSVIQGNNQPQHF,TGCAGCGTGATACAGGGGAACAATCAGCCCCAGCATTTT
TRBV6-8,TRBJ2-4,-,large,CASSTLQGWENIQYF,TGTGCCAGCAGCACCCTACAGGGATGGGAAAACATTCAGTACTTC
TRBV6-8,TRBJ1-5,-,medium-sized,CASRRGSNQPQHF,TGTGCCAGCCGTCGGGGGAGCAATCAGCCCCAGCATTTT
TRBV19,TRBJ1-1,-,few,CASSIDLSGGTEAFF,TGTGCCAGTAGTATAGATTTGTCCGGAGGCACTGAAGCTTTCTTT
TRBV5-1,TRBJ1-1,TRBD1,few,CASSSGQGLTGTEAFF,TGCGCCAGCAGCTCCGGACAGGGACTAACGGGCACTGAAGCTTTCTTT
TRBV28,TRBJ1-1,-,few,CASSLLIPGVGRAFF,TGTGCCAGCAGTTTATTAATTCCGGGCGTCGGGCGGGCTTTCTTT
TRBV18,TRBJ2-3,TRBD1,-,CASSPRQGATDTQYF,TGTGCCAGCTCACCGAGACAGGGGGCCACAGATACGCAGTATTTT
TRBV28,TRBJ1-6,-,-,CASRFRVDNSPLHF,TGTGCCAGCAGGTTTCGGGTTGATAATTCACCCCTCCACTTT
TRBV30,TRBJ1-2,-,-,CAWSTAGAANYGYTF,TGTGCCTGGAGTACGGCAGGGGCAGCTAACTATGGCTACACCTTC
TRBV28,TRBJ1-4,-,few,CASSGIRARDEKLFF,TGTGCCAGCAGCGGAATAAGGGCGCGCGATGAAAAACTGTTTTTT
TRBV14,TRBJ2-1,TRBD1,-,CASSRDRVVNEQFF,TGTGCCAGCAGCCGGGACAGGGTAGTTAATGAGCAGTTCTTC
TRBV18,TRBJ1-5,-,-,CASSPRHSNQPQHF,TGTGCCAGCTCACCTCGACATAGCAATCAGCCCCAGCATTTT
TRBV30,TRBJ1-1,TRBD1,-,CAWDTGGREAFF,TGTGCCTGGGATACAGGGGGACGAGAAGCTTTCTTT
TRBV2,TRBJ1-3,-,-,CASTLKNSGNTIYF,TGTGCCAGCACCTTAAAGAACTCTGGAAACACCATATATTTT
TRBV7-6,TRBJ1-1,TRBD1,medium-sized,CASSQRGRGTEAFF,TGTGCCAGCAGCCAGAGGGGGCGCGGCACTGAAGCTTTCTTT